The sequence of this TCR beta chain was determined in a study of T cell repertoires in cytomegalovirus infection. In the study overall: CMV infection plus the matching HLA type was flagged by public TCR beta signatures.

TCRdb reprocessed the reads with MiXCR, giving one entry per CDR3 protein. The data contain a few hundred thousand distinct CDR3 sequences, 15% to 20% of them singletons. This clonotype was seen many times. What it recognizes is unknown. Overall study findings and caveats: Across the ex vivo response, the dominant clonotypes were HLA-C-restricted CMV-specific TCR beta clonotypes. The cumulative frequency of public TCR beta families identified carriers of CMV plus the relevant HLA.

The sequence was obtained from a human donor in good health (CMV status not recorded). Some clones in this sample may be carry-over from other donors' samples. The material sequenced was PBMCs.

CDR3 region: CSAWTSSTDTQYF. The DNA for the CDR3 is TGCAGTGCTTGGACATCTAGCACAGATACGCAGTATTTT. J is TRBJ2-3 and V is TRBV20-1, with D tentatively TRBD1 (5 bases). The germline gives CDR1 DFQATT, CDR2 SNEGSKA (reference sequence). Deletions cut 5 bases from V and 0 bases from J, with 9 bases between. The CDR3 is 13 amino acids.